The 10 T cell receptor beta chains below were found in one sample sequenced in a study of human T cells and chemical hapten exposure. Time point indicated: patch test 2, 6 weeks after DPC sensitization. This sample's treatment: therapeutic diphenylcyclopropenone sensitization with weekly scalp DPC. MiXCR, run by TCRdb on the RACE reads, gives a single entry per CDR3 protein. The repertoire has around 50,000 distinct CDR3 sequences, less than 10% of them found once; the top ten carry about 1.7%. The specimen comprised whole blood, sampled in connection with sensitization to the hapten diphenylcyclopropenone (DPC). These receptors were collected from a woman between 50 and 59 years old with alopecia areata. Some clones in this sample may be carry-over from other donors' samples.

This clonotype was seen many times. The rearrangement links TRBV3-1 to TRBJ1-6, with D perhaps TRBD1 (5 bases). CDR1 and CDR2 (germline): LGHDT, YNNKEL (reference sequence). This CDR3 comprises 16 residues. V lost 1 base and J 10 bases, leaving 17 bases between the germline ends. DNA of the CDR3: TGTGCCAGCAGCCAAGGATTTAAGGGGCGGCAATCACCCCTCCACTTT. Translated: CASSQGFKGRQSPLHF.

The CDR3 here is CASSFPGADEQYF. CDR3 nucleotides: TGCGCCAGCAGCTTTCCGGGTGCAGACGAGCAGTACTTC. This sequence joins TRBV5-1 and TRBJ2-7; D is undetermined. V lost 2 bases to trimming and J lost 5 bases, with 11 bases between them. From germline, CDR1 is SGHRS and CDR2 YFSETQ. This CDR3 has 13 residues.

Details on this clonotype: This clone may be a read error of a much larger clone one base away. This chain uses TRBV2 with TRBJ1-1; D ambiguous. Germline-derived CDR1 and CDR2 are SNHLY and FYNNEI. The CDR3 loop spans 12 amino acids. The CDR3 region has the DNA TGTGTCAGCTCCACAGAGAACACTGAAGCTTTCTTT. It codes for CVSSTENTEAFF.

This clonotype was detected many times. CDR3 loop: CASSLGGEREKLFF. The CDR3 nucleotides are TGTGCCAGCAGCTTAGGAGGGGAACGGGAAAAACTGTTTTTT. The chain couples TRBV13 to TRBJ1-4; a weak D match, TRBD1 (5 bases). Germline V lookup: CDR1 PRHDT, CDR2 FYEKMQ (reference sequence). The CDR3 runs to 14 residues. The germline V and J ends were trimmed by 0 bases and 8 bases, with 10 bases remaining between them.

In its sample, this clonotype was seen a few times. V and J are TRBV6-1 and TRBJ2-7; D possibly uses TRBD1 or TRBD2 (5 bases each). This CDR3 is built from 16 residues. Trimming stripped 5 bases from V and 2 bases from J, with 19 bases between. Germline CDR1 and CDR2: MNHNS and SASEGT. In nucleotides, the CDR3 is TGTGCCAGCAGTAACCCGGCCCGGGACGGGGCCTACGAGCAGTACTTC. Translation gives CASSNPARDGAYEQYF.

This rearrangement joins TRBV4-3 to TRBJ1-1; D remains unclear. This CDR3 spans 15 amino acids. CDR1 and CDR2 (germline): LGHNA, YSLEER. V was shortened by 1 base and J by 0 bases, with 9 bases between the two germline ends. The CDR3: CASSQVQGMNTEAFF. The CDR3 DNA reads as TGCGCCAGCAGCCAAGTTCAAGGGATGAACACTGAAGCTTTCTTT.

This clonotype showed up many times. The CDR3 nucleotides read TGTGCCAGCAGTGAATTGTCTAGCGGGGGCTACGAGCAGTACTTC. Residues: CASSELSSGGYEQYF. The V gene is TRBV2, the J gene TRBJ2-7; the match to TRBD2 covers 10 bases. There are 15 residues in the CDR3. The germline V gene encodes CDR1 SNHLY and CDR2 FYNNEI. Germline trimming cut 2 bases from V and 3 bases from J; bases unmatched to any gene: 4.

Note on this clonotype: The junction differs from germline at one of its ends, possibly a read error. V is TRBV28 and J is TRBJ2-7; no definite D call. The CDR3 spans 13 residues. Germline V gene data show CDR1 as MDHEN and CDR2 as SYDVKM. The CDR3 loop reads CASSWEPIRVLDF. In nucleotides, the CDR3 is TGTGCCAGCAGTTGGGAACCCATCCGGGTGCTGGACTTC.

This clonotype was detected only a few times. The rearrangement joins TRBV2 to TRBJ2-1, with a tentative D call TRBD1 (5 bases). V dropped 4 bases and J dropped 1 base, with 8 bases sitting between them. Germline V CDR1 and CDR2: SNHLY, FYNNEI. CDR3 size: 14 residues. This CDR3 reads CASSADRSYNEQFF. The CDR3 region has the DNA TGTGCCAGCAGTGCTGACAGATCCTACAATGAGCAGTTCTTC.

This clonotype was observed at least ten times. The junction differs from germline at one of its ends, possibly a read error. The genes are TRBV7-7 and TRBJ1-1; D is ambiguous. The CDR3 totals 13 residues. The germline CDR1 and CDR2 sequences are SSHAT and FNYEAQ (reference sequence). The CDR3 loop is CASSPIEGTEAFF. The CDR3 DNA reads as TGTGCTAGCAGCCCCATCGAGGGCACTGAAGCTTTCTTT. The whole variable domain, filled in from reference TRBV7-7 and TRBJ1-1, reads GAGVSQSPRYKVTKRGQDVTLRCDPISSHATLYWYQQALGQGPEFLTYFNYEAQPDKSGLPSDRFSAERPEGSISTLTIQRTEQRDSAMYRCASSPIEGTEAFFGQGTRLTVV.